The clone carrying this T cell receptor beta chain was detected only once. This entry comes from a study of blood T cell repertoires in COVID-19. Study information: Material from acute and convalescent COVID-19 was sourced from the United States, Italy and Spain. In each case, the material was cDNA or gDNA derived from T cells, B-cell-depleted T cells, or PBMCs.

Per the original data handling: Amplification of reference gene primers was used by the study to estimate nucleated cell counts. Repertoires were generated with immunoSEQ multiplex PCR, while TCRdb's copy carries only in-frame clones and drops some. V, J and clone size were drawn from that table, and D and trimming were deduced from the DNA. The table lists about 120,000 clones, 75% to 90% of them singletons, with around 8.5% in the top ten. The CDR3 is 15 residues long. With 6 bases removed from V and 0 bases from J, the gap between germline ends came to 14 bases. Per the germline V gene, CDR1 is MNHEY and CDR2 is SVGAGI.

The genes are TRBV6-5 and TRBJ1-1; D is perhaps TRBD1 (5 bases). The specimen sequenced was peripheral blood. This clonotype originated in a middle-aged woman with acute or convalescent COVID-19. The CDR3 coding sequence is TGTGCCAGCAGCCCCAGGGCACCGGTGAACACTGAAGCTTTCTTT. Its protein product is CASSPRAPVNTEAFF.